This T cell receptor beta chain comes out of a study of T cell responses to AZD1222 COVID-19 vaccine. Study findings and constraints: There were mostly white British donors and more females than males, and clonal diversity was possibly underestimated.

As concerns this clone: Its antigen remains unidentified.

The protocol was immunoSEQ multiplex PCR, while the TCRdb copy is restricted to in-frame clones and leaves out a portion. The table has 90,000 to 110,000 clones, approximately 89% seen once. In germline, CDR1 is MGHRA, CDR2 YSYEKL. The CDR3 extends over 15 amino acids. Trimming cost V 4 bases and J 9 bases; bases outside gene matches: 3. Material: peripheral blood, obtained 28 days after the second AZD1222 dose. The TCR comes from an adult who received the AZD1222 COVID-19 vaccine. The chain employs TRBV4-1 and TRBJ2-1; 16 nucleotides agree with TRBD2. The CDR3 bases are TGCGCCAGCAGCCTTGGGACTAGCGGGAGGGGTGAGCAGTTCTTC. This translates into CASSLGTSGRGEQFF.